This T cell receptor beta chain is from a study of T-cell reconstitution after alpha-beta-depleted transplantation in children (dated by TCRdb to about 2016). Describing the broader study: T-cell immune reconstitution after TCRalphabeta/CD19-depleted allogeneic hematopoietic cell transplantation in children was quantitatively tracked in the study by means of TCR repertoire profiling. The research as a whole found: The apparently early recovery of alphabetaT-cell counts about two months after transplant reportedly depended on only several hundred rapidly expanded clones that came from non-depleted graft cells. Hyperexpanded clone frequencies declined over subsequent months; after one year, T-cell counts and TCRbeta diversity were mostly attributed to newly produced T cells. In some patients, the high TCRbeta diversity seen at day 60 was put down to recipient T cells and intrathymic progenitors that had survived conditioning.

The method behind the library was PCR. Sequencing was carried out with an Illumina HiSeq 2500. TCR library preparation used molecular barcoding, with unique molecular identifiers applied to normalize quantification of the TCRbeta repertoire. Through fastp at Q25 and MiXCR, TCRdb rebuilt clones from the public reads, retaining in-frame beta chains. Identical CDR3 protein sequences are pooled into one entry, listed with their most common genes and DNA. Recorded for this sample are about 200,000 distinct CDR3 sequences; roughly 7% of them occurred a single time. Clones ranked in the top ten supply less than 7% of the sample. Looking up the germline V gene yields CDR1 SGHTA and CDR2 FQGNSA. There are 14 amino acids in the CDR3, from cysteine to phenylalanine inclusive. The kept DNA is CDR3 alone, 42 bases in frame from the first base. V is pruned by 2 bases and J by 4 bases, leaving 5 bases of the junction without a gene match.

The treatment or condition label of this sample denotes: allogeneic hematopoietic cell transplantation with graft depleted of TCRalphabeta T cells and CD19 B cells. Transplant recipients were children who received TCRalphabeta/CD19-depleted allogeneic hematopoietic cell grafts. A note on this clonotype: It lacks a known antigen. No much larger clonotype is one base removed from it; base qualities were not supplied.

The TCR originated in a boy aged 2 to 9 with acute lymphoblastic leukemia, due to receive a stem cell transplant. Sequences were derived from PBMCs, sampled before TCRalphabeta/CD19-depleted stem cell transplant. Recombination joined TRBV7-2 with TRBJ2-7, with 7 bases aligning to TRBD1. The CDR3 protein is CASSLLGQTYEQYF. The DNA sequence is TGTGCCAGCAGCTTATTGGGACAGACATACGAGCAGTACTTC. The full variable domain, with segments outside the CDR3 supplied by the reference TRBV7-2 and TRBJ2-7 proteins, appears as GAGVSQSPSNKVTEKGKDVELRCDPISGHTALYWYRQSLGQGLEFLIYFQGNSAPDKSGLPSDRFSAERTGGSVSTLTIQRTQQEDSAVYLCASSLLGQTYEQYFGPGTRLTVT.